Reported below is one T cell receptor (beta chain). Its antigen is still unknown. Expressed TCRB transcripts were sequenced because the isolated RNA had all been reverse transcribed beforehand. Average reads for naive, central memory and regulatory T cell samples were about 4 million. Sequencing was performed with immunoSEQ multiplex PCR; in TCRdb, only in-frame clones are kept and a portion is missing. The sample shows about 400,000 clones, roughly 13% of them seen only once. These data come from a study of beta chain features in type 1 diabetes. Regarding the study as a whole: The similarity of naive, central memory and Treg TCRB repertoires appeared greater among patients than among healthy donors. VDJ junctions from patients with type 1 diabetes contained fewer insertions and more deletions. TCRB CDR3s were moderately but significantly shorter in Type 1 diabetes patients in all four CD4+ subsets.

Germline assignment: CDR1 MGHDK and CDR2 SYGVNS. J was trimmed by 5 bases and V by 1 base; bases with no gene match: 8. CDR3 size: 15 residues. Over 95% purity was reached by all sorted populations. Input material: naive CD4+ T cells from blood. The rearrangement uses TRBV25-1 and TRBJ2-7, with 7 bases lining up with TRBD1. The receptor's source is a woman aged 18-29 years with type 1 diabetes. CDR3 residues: CASSEFQQGFHEQYF. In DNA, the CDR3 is TGTGCCAGCAGTGAATTCCAACAGGGGTTCCACGAGCAGTACTTC.